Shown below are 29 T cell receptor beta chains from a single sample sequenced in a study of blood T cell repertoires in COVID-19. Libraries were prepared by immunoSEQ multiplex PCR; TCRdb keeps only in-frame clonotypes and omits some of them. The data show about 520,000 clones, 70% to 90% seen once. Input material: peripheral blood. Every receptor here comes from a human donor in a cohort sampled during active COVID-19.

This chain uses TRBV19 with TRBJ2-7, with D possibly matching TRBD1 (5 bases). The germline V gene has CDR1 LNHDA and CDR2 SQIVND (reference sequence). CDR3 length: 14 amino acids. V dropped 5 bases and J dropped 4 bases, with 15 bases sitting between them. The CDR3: CASSLQVNKYEQYF. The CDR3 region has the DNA TGTGCCAGTAGTCTACAGGTCAACAAGTACGAGCAGTACTTC.

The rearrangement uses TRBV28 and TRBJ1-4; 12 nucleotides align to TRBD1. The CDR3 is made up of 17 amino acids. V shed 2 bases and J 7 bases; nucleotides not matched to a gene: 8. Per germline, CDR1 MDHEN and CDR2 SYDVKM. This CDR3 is CASSLGGTGGEGEKLFF. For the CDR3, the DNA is TGTGCCAGCAGTTTAGGGGGGACAGGGGGCGAGGGTGAAAAACTGTTTTTT.

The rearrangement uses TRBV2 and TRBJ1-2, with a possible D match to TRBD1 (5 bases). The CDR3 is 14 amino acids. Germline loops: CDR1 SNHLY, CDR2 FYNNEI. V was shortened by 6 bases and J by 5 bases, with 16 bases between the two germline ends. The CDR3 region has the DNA TGTGCCAGCAGCCCCCCAGGGATTCAATATGGCTACACCTTC. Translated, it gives CASSPPGIQYGYTF.

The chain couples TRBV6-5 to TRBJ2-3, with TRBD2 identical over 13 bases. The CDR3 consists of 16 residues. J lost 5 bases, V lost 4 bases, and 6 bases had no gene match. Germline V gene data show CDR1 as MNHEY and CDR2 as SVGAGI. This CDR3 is CASSSGLAGVIDTQYF. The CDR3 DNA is TGTGCCAGCAGTTCCGGACTAGCGGGAGTCATAGATACGCAGTATTTT.

In nucleotides, the CDR3 is TGTGCCAGCAGTTTATCACAGGGGCGCATCAGCGCTTTCTTT. Its translation is CASSLSQGRISAFF. The chain combines TRBV28 with TRBJ1-1; TRBD1 agrees at 7 bases. This CDR3 region has 14 residues. Germline V lookup: CDR1 MDHEN, CDR2 SYDVKM. V gave up 1 base and J gave up 11 bases; unmatched junction bases: 10.

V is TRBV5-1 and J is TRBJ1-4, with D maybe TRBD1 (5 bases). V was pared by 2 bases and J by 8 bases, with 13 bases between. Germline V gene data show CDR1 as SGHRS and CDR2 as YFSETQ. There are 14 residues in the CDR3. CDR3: CASSLGAMGEKLFF. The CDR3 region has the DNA TGCGCCAGCAGCTTAGGGGCCATGGGGGAAAAACTGTTTTTT. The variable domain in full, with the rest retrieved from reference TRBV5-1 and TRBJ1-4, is KAGVTQTPRYLIKTRGQQVTLSCSPISGHRSVSWYQQTPGQGLQFLFEYFSETQRNKGNFPGRFSGRQFSNSRSEMNVSTLELGDSALYLCASSLGAMGEKLFFGSGTQLSVL.

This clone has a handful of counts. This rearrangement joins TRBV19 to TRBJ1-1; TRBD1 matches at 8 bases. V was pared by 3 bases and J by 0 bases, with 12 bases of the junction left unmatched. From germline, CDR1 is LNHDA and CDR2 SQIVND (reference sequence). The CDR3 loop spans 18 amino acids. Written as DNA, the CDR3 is TGTGCCAGTAGTATGACATATGGACAGGGTCTCATGAACACTGAAGCTTTCTTT. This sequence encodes CASSMTYGQGLMNTEAFF.

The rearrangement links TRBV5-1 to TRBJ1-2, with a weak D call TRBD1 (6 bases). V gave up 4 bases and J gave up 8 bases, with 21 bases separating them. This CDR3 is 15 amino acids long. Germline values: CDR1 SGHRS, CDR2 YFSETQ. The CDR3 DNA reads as TGCGCCAGCAGCCTCCTTGGGCCACAGGGAAACGGCTACACCTTC. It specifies CASSLLGPQGNGYTF.

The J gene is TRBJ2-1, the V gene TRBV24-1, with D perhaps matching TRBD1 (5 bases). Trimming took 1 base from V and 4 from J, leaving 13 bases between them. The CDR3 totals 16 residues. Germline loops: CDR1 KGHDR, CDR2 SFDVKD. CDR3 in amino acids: CATSDFSGSGYNEQFF. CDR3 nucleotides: TGTGCCACCAGTGATTTCTCAGGGTCTGGATACAATGAGCAGTTCTTC.

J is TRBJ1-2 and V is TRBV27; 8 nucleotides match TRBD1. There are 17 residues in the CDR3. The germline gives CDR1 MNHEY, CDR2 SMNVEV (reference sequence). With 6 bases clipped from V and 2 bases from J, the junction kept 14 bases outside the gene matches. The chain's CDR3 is CASRTLGTGVSNYGYTF. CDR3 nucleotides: TGTGCCAGCAGGACGTTAGGGACAGGAGTTTCCAACTATGGCTACACCTTC.

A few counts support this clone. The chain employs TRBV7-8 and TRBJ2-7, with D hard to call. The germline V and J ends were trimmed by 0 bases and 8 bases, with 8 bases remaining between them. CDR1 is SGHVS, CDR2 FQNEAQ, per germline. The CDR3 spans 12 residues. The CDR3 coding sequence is TGTGCCAGCAGCTTAGCCTTATACAAGCAGTACTTC. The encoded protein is CASSLALYKQYF.

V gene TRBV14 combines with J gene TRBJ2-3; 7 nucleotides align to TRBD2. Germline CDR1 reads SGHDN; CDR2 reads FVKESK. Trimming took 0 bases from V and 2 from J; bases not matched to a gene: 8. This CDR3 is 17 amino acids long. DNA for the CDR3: TGTGCCAGCAGCCAAGATAGCTTTGCGGGAGTCACAGATACGCAGTATTTT. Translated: CASSQDSFAGVTDTQYF.

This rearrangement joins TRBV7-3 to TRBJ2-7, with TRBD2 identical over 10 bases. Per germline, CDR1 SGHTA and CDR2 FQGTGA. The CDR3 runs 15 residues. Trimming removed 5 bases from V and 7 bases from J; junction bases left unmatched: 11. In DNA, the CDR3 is TGTGCCAGCAGCCCCGACGAGGGACTAGCGAGGGAGCAGTACTTC. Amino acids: CASSPDEGLAREQYF.

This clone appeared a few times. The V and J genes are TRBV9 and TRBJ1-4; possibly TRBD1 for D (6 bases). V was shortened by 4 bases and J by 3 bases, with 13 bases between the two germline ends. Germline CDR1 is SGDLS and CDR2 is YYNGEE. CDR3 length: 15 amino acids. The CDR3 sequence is CASSFMTGPNEKLFF. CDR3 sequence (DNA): TGTGCCAGCAGCTTCATGACAGGACCTAATGAAAAACTGTTTTTT.

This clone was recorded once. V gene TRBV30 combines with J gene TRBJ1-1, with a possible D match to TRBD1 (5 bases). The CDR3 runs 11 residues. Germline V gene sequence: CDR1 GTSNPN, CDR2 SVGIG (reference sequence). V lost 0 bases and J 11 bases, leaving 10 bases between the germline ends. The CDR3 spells CAWSVGVRAFF. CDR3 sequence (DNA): TGTGCCTGGAGTGTAGGGGTGAGGGCTTTCTTT.

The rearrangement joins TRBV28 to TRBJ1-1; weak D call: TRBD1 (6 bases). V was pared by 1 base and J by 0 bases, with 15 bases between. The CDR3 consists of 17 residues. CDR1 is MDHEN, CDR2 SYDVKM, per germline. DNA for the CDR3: TGTGCCAGCAGTTTATTGGGGGCCGCGAGGATGAACACTGAAGCTTTCTTT. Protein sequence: CASSLLGAARMNTEAFF.

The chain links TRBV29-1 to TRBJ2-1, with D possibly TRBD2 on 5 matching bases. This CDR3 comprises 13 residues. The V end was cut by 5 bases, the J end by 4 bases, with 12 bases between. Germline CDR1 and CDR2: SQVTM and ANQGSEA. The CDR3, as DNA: TGCAGCGTTATGTGGGAGAGGTACAATGAGCAGTTCTTC. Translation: CSVMWERYNEQFF.

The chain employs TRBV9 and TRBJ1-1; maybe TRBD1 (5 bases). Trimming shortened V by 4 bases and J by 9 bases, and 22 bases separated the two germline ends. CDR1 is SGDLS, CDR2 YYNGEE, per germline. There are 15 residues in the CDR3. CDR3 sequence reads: CASSPPEAGGRKAFF. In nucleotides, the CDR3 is TGTGCCAGCAGCCCCCCTGAGGCCGGGGGACGGAAAGCTTTCTTT.

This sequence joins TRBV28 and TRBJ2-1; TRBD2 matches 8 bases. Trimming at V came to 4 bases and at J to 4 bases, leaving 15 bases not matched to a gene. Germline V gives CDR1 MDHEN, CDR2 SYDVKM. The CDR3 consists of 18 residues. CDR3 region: CASSSPRGGRAKYNEQFF. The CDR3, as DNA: TGTGCCAGCAGTTCCCCCCGGGGGGGGAGGGCCAAGTACAATGAGCAGTTCTTC.

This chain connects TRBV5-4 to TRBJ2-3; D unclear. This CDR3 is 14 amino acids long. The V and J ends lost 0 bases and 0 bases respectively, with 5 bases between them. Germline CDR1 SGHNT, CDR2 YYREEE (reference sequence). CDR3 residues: CASSLASSTDTQYF. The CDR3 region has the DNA TGTGCCAGCAGCTTGGCTTCTAGCACAGATACGCAGTATTTT. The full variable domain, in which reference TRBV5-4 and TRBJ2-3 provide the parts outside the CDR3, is ETGVTQSPTHLIKTRGQQVTLRCSSQSGHNTVSWYQQALGQGPQFIFQYYREEENGRGNFPPRFSGLQFPNYSSELNVNALELDDSALYLCASSLASSTDTQYFGPGTRLTVL.

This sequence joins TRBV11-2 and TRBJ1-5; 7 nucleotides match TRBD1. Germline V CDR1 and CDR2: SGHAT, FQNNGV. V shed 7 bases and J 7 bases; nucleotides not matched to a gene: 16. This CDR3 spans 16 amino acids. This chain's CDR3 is CASNLPGQSRRQPQHF. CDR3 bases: TGTGCCAGCAATTTACCGGGACAGAGTAGACGGCAGCCCCAGCATTTT.

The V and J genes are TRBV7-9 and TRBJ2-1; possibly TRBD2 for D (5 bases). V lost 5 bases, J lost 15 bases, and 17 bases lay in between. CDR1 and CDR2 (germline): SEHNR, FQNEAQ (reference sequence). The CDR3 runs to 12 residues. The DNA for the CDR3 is TGTGCCAGCAGCCCTCTTCCCACGGGAAGGTTCTTC. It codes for CASSPLPTGRFF.

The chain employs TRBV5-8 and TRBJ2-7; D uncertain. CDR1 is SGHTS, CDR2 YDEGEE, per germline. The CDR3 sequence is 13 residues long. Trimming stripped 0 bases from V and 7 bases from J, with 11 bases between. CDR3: CASSLGLDREQYF. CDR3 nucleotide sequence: TGTGCCAGCAGCTTGGGACTCGATAGGGAGCAGTACTTC.

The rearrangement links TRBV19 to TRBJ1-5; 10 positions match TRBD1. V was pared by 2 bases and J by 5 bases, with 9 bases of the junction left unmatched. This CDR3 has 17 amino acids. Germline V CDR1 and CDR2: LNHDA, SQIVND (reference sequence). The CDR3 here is CASSIWAGQGNDQPQHF. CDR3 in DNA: TGTGCCAGTAGTATATGGGCGGGACAGGGGAATGATCAGCCCCAGCATTTT.

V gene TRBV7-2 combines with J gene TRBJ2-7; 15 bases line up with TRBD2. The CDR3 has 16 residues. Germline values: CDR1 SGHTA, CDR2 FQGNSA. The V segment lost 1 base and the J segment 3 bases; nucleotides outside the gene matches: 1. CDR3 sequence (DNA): TGTGCCAGCAGCTTAGTGGGACTAGCGGGAGGCTACGAGCAGTACTTC. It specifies CASSLVGLAGGYEQYF.

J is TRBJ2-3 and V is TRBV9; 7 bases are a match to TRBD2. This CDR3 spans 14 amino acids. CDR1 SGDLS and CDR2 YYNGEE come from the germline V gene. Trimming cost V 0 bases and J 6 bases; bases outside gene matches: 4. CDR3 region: CASSVAGRVDTQYF. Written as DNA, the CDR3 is TGTGCCAGCAGCGTAGCTGGGAGGGTGGATACGCAGTATTTT. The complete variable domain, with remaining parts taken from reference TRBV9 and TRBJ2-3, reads DSGVTQTPKHLITATGQRVTLRCSPRSGDLSVYWYQQSLDQGLQFLIQYYNGEERAKGNILERFSAQQFPDLHSELNLSSLELGDSALYFCASSVAGRVDTQYFGPGTRLTVL.

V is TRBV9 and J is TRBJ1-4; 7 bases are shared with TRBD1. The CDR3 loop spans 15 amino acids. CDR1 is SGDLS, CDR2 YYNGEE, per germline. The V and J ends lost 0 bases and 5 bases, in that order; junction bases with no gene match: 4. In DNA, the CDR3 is TGTGCCAGCAGCGTAGGGGGACAGCGGAATGAAAAACTGTTTTTT. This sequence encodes CASSVGGQRNEKLFF.

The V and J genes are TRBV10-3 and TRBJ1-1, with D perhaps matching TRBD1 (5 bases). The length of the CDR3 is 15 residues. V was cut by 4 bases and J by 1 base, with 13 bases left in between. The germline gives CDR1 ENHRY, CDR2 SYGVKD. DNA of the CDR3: TGTGCCATCAGTGGGGGGGGGAAAGCGAACACTGAAGCTTTCTTT. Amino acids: CAISGGGKANTEAFF.

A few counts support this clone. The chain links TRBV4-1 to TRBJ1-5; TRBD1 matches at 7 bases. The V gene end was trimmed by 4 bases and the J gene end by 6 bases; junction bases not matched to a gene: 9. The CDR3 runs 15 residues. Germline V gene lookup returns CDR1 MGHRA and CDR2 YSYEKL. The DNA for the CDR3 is TGCGCCAGCAGCCTTTACCCTGAGGGGGCTCAGCCCCAGCATTTT. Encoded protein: CASSLYPEGAQPQHF.